This passage covers 2 T cell receptor beta chains from one sample sequenced in a study of T cell repertoires and HLA-DP antigens. The repertoire was sequenced with immunoSEQ multiplex PCR; TCRdb's copy has only in-frame clones and lacks some. The table includes some 110,000 clones, 85% to 95% detected once. Their specific antigens are unknown. The sample was CD4+ T cells from PBMCs. These receptors came from a young woman in good health and CMV-seronegative.

The rearrangement uses TRBV29-1 and TRBJ1-4; maybe TRBD1 (6 bases). The germline gives CDR1 SQVTM, CDR2 ANQGSEA. CDR3 length: 13 amino acids. Trimming removed 7 bases from V and 4 bases from J, with 13 bases in between. The DNA of the CDR3 is TGCAGCGCCGCAGGGGCCCTTAATGAAAAACTGTTTTTT. Residues: CSAAGALNEKLFF. Variable domain in full (rest from reference TRBV29-1 and TRBJ1-4): SAVISQKPSRDICQRGTSLTIQCQVDSQVTMMFWYRQQPGQSLTLIATANQGSEATYESGFVIDKFPISRPNLTFSTLTVSNMSPEDSSIYLCSAAGALNEKLFFGSGTQLSVL.

This sequence joins TRBV5-1 and TRBJ2-5; D remains ambiguous. In germline, CDR1 is SGHRS, CDR2 YFSETQ. The V gene lost 0 bases and the J gene lost 5 bases, with 14 bases spanning the gap. This CDR3 comprises 15 residues. Written as DNA, the CDR3 is TGCGCCAGCAGCTTGGCTGCAAGGTTCGCGGAGACCCAGTACTTC. It specifies CASSLAARFAETQYF.